Listed below are T cell receptor beta chains from one sample, sequenced in a study of T cells in Graves' hyperthyroidism and ophthalmopathy. TCRdb itself ran the multiplex PCR reads through MiXCR, one entry per CDR3 protein. The sample holds more than 500,000 distinct CDR3 sequences, 14% to 15% seen once. The sample was blood. The receptors come from a woman aged 40 to 55 with Graves' ophthalmopathy. Each CDR3 is given with its conserved first and last residue. The order of the fields is clone size, V gene, D gene, J gene, CDR3 DNA, CDR3 protein. D genes are given only for firm matches. Size tells how often a clone was seen (once, few, many) or the class of an expanded clone, and some rows leave it out.

clone_size: few
v_call: TRBV30
d_call: NA
j_call: TRBJ1-4
cdr3_nt: TGTGCCGGAAATGCGGGGACTAATGAAAAACTGTTTTTT
cdr3_aa: CAGNAGTNEKLFF

clone_size: many
v_call: TRBV4-1
d_call: NA
j_call: TRBJ2-7
cdr3_nt: TGCGCCAGCAGCCAAGAGAGCGGCACCTACGAGCAGTACTTC
cdr3_aa: CASSQESGTYEQYF

clone_size: many
v_call: TRBV27
d_call: TRBD2
j_call: TRBJ2-7
cdr3_nt: TGTGCCAGCAGCTTAGGGGAGGGCTACGAGCAGTACTTC
cdr3_aa: CASSLGEGYEQYF

clone_size: many
v_call: TRBV7-9
d_call: NA
j_call: TRBJ2-7
cdr3_nt: TGTGCCAGCAGCTTAGGGTACAGCAACTCCTACGAGCAGTACTTC
cdr3_aa: CASSLGYSNSYEQYF

clone_size: many
v_call: TRBV27
d_call: NA
j_call: TRBJ1-2
cdr3_nt: TGTGCCAGCAGTTTATCGGGAGTCTATGGCTACACCTTC
cdr3_aa: CASSLSGVYGYTF

clone_size: many
v_call: TRBV6-1
d_call: NA
j_call: TRBJ1-2
cdr3_nt: TGTGCCAGGGAGGACCGAGAACTCCACTATGGCTACACCTTC
cdr3_aa: CAREDRELHYGYTF

clone_size: many
v_call: TRBV28
d_call: NA
j_call: TRBJ1-3
cdr3_nt: TGTGCCAGCAGTTTGGGGGAACTGAGCTCTGGAAACACCATATATTTT
cdr3_aa: CASSLGELSSGNTIYF

clone_size: many
v_call: TRBV6-1
d_call: NA
j_call: TRBJ1-5
cdr3_nt: TGTGCCAGCAGTGAAGCGCTTCGGAGAGGGTGGACTCAGCCCCAGCATTTT
cdr3_aa: CASSEALRRGWTQPQHF

clone_size: many
v_call: TRBV27
d_call: TRBD2
j_call: TRBJ2-2
cdr3_nt: TGTGCCAGCAGTACCTCGACTAGCGGGAGGGCCTCCGGGGAGCTGTTTTTT
cdr3_aa: CASSTSTSGRASGELFF

clone_size: many
v_call: TRBV20-1
d_call: NA
j_call: TRBJ2-7
cdr3_nt: TGCAGTGCTAGAGGCCGTAGCGACTACGAGCAGTACTTC
cdr3_aa: CSARGRSDYEQYF

clone_size: many
v_call: TRBV7-2
d_call: NA
j_call: TRBJ1-1
cdr3_nt: TGTGCCAGCAGCTTAGCGGGGGCGAGGAACACTGAAGCTTTCTTT
cdr3_aa: CASSLAGARNTEAFF

clone_size: few
v_call: TRBV30
d_call: NA
j_call: TRBJ2-7
cdr3_nt: TGTGCCTGGACCCCTGGACGTAACGAGCAGTACTTC
cdr3_aa: CAWTPGRNEQYF

clone_size: NA
v_call: TRBV28
d_call: NA
j_call: TRBJ1-5
cdr3_nt: TGTGCCAGCAGTTTATCCCCAGGCTTCAATCAGCCCCAGCATTTT
cdr3_aa: CASSLSPGFNQPQHF

clone_size: many
v_call: TRBV7-9
d_call: NA
j_call: TRBJ1-1
cdr3_nt: TGTGCCAGCAGCTTAGGCTGGAGCACTGAAGCTTTCTTT
cdr3_aa: CASSLGWSTEAFF

clone_size: medium-sized
v_call: TRBV6-2/TRBV6-3
d_call: NA
j_call: TRBJ1-5
cdr3_nt: TGTGCCAGCAGTTACGGCAGGCACAATCAGCCCCAGCATTTT
cdr3_aa: CASSYGRHNQPQHF

clone_size: few
v_call: TRBV7-9
d_call: NA
j_call: TRBJ2-7
cdr3_nt: TGTGCCAGCAGCTTAGCGGGTCTAACCGAGCAGTACTTC
cdr3_aa: CASSLAGLTEQYF

clone_size: many
v_call: TRBV19
d_call: NA
j_call: TRBJ1-5
cdr3_nt: TGTGCCAGTAACACAAGGGGGGGTCCTAATCAGCCCCAGCATTTT
cdr3_aa: CASNTRGGPNQPQHF

clone_size: NA
v_call: TRBV6-2/TRBV6-3
d_call: NA
j_call: TRBJ1-1
cdr3_nt: TGTGCCAGCATCTTGCGACGGGTTCCGAACACTGAAGCTTTCTTT
cdr3_aa: CASILRRVPNTEAFF

clone_size: many
v_call: TRBV6-4
d_call: TRBD2
j_call: TRBJ2-7
cdr3_nt: TGTGCCAGCAGCAACCCCACTAGCGGGGCGAAGATCGGCTACGAGCAGTACTTC
cdr3_aa: CASSNPTSGAKIGYEQYF

clone_size: NA
v_call: TRBV2
d_call: NA
j_call: TRBJ1-2
cdr3_nt: TGTGCCAGCACCCCTATAGAGGGGAGGGTTCACTATGGCTACACCTTC
cdr3_aa: CASTPIEGRVHYGYTF

clone_size: many
v_call: TRBV5-6
d_call: NA
j_call: TRBJ1-1
cdr3_nt: TGTGCCAGCAGCGCTACAGGGAGAGGGGACACTGAAGCTTTCTTT
cdr3_aa: CASSATGRGDTEAFF

clone_size: many
v_call: TRBV4-1
d_call: NA
j_call: TRBJ1-1
cdr3_nt: TGCGCCAGCAGCCAAGATCAGACAAGGAACACTGAAGCTTTCTTT
cdr3_aa: CASSQDQTRNTEAFF

clone_size: NA
v_call: TRBV20-1
d_call: NA
j_call: TRBJ2-7
cdr3_nt: TGCAGTGCTCAAGAGGAGGGACTCGGCTACGAGCAGTACTTC
cdr3_aa: CSAQEEGLGYEQYF

clone_size: few
v_call: TRBV10-3
d_call: NA
j_call: TRBJ2-7
cdr3_nt: TGTGCCATCAGTGGACCGGGACATATATACGAGCAGTACTTC
cdr3_aa: CAISGPGHIYEQYF

clone_size: many
v_call: TRBV28
d_call: NA
j_call: TRBJ1-6
cdr3_nt: TGTGCCAGCAGTTCGGGACGGGCGCACCTCCACTTT
cdr3_aa: CASSSGRAHLHF

clone_size: many
v_call: TRBV28
d_call: NA
j_call: TRBJ1-1
cdr3_nt: TGTGCCAGCAGTTTATCCGGGACATGGTCTGAAGCTTTCTTT
cdr3_aa: CASSLSGTWSEAFF

clone_size: many
v_call: TRBV12-3/TRBV12-4
d_call: NA
j_call: TRBJ1-2
cdr3_nt: TGTGCCAGCAGTTTAACACAAGACGGCTACACCTTC
cdr3_aa: CASSLTQDGYTF

clone_size: few
v_call: TRBV6-1
d_call: TRBD2
j_call: TRBJ2-7
cdr3_nt: TGTGCCAGCCCAAGTCCCGGGACTAGCGGCTCCTACGAGCAGTACTTC
cdr3_aa: CASPSPGTSGSYEQYF

clone_size: many
v_call: TRBV28
d_call: NA
j_call: TRBJ2-4
cdr3_nt: TGTGCCAGCAGCCTTGGGGGAAATCTAGCCAAAAACATTCAGTACTTC
cdr3_aa: CASSLGGNLAKNIQYF

clone_size: NA
v_call: TRBV30
d_call: NA
j_call: TRBJ1-1
cdr3_nt: TGTGCCTGGATGCGGACCCTTTGGGCTTTCTTT
cdr3_aa: CAWMRTLWAFF

clone_size: NA
v_call: TRBV4-1
d_call: NA
j_call: TRBJ1-2
cdr3_nt: TGCGCCAGCAGCCAAGAAGGGCGGGGCGGCGGAGGCTACACCTTC
cdr3_aa: CASSQEGRGGGGYTF

clone_size: many
v_call: TRBV24-1
d_call: TRBD1
j_call: TRBJ1-1
cdr3_nt: TGTGCCACCAAGGATGGACAGGCGACTGAAGCTTTCTTT
cdr3_aa: CATKDGQATEAFF

clone_size: many
v_call: TRBV28
d_call: NA
j_call: TRBJ1-2
cdr3_nt: TGTGCCAGCACCTACAGGTTGGGCGGCTACACCTTC
cdr3_aa: CASTYRLGGYTF

clone_size: many
v_call: TRBV20-1
d_call: TRBD1
j_call: TRBJ1-1
cdr3_nt: TGCAGTGCTAACTTTGGGGGACAGGGAAAAGCTTTCTTT
cdr3_aa: CSANFGGQGKAFF

clone_size: many
v_call: TRBV27
d_call: NA
j_call: TRBJ1-1
cdr3_nt: TGTGCCAGCAGTTCGAGATTGAACACTGAAGCTTTCTTT
cdr3_aa: CASSSRLNTEAFF

clone_size: many
v_call: TRBV6-1
d_call: NA
j_call: TRBJ1-2
cdr3_nt: TGTGCCAGCAGCGGATACCCTGGCTACACCTTC
cdr3_aa: CASSGYPGYTF

clone_size: many
v_call: TRBV6-2/TRBV6-3
d_call: NA
j_call: TRBJ2-7
cdr3_nt: TGTGCCAGCAGATCCCGGGGCTACGAGCAGTACTTC
cdr3_aa: CASRSRGYEQYF

clone_size: NA
v_call: TRBV20-1
d_call: NA
j_call: TRBJ2-7
cdr3_nt: TGCAGTGCTAGTATACAGGGGACTGGCAGAGGAGGGCAGTACTTC
cdr3_aa: CSASIQGTGRGGQYF

clone_size: NA
v_call: TRBV9
d_call: NA
j_call: TRBJ2-7
cdr3_nt: TGTGCCAGCAGCGTAGACCACAGTGCCCCTTACGAGCAGTACTTC
cdr3_aa: CASSVDHSAPYEQYF

clone_size: many
v_call: TRBV27
d_call: TRBD1
j_call: TRBJ2-7
cdr3_nt: TGTGCCAGCAGTCATTGGACAGGGGGGATTGACGAGCAGTACTTC
cdr3_aa: CASSHWTGGIDEQYF

clone_size: many
v_call: TRBV28
d_call: TRBD2
j_call: TRBJ2-7
cdr3_nt: TGTGCCAGCAGTTATATTTGGACTAGCGGGAGCTACGAGCAGTACTTC
cdr3_aa: CASSYIWTSGSYEQYF

clone_size: NA
v_call: TRBV9
d_call: NA
j_call: TRBJ1-1
cdr3_nt: TGTGCCAGCAGTGTAGAGGGGGTTTACACTGAAGCTTTCTTT
cdr3_aa: CASSVEGVYTEAFF

clone_size: many
v_call: TRBV12-5
d_call: NA
j_call: TRBJ2-7
cdr3_nt: TGTGCTAGTGGTTTGGCGAACGGCGTCGAGCAGTACTTC
cdr3_aa: CASGLANGVEQYF

clone_size: many
v_call: TRBV28
d_call: NA
j_call: TRBJ2-3
cdr3_nt: TGTGCCAGCAGTCCAACCCTTGGGCTAGCGATCAGCACAGATACGCAGTATTTT
cdr3_aa: CASSPTLGLAISTDTQYF

clone_size: few
v_call: TRBV28
d_call: NA
j_call: TRBJ2-2
cdr3_nt: TGTGCCAGCAGTTCGCCCGGACCCCGCGGGGAGCTGTTTTTT
cdr3_aa: CASSSPGPRGELFF

clone_size: many
v_call: TRBV12-3/TRBV12-4
d_call: NA
j_call: TRBJ2-2
cdr3_nt: TGTGCCAGCAGTTTACAGTTGCTTCCCGACGGGGAGCTGTTTTTT
cdr3_aa: CASSLQLLPDGELFF

clone_size: NA
v_call: TRBV28
d_call: NA
j_call: TRBJ1-2
cdr3_nt: TGTGCCAGCAGTTTATTGTCGCTGGGGTATGGCTACACCTTC
cdr3_aa: CASSLLSLGYGYTF

clone_size: NA
v_call: TRBV6-4
d_call: NA
j_call: TRBJ2-6
cdr3_nt: TGTGCCAGCAGTGACGAGGGCCAGACAAGCTCTGGGGCCAACGTCCTGACTTTC
cdr3_aa: CASSDEGQTSSGANVLTF

clone_size: many
v_call: TRBV20-1
d_call: NA
j_call: TRBJ2-5
cdr3_nt: TGCAGTGCGGAGGGGCCAATCGTCTCGGAGACCCAGTACTTC
cdr3_aa: CSAEGPIVSETQYF

clone_size: many
v_call: TRBV27
d_call: NA
j_call: TRBJ2-2
cdr3_nt: TGTGCCAGCAGTTTATCCGCGAACGTACCCTCCGGGGAGCTGTTTTTT
cdr3_aa: CASSLSANVPSGELFF

clone_size: many
v_call: TRBV11-1
d_call: TRBD1
j_call: TRBJ2-5
cdr3_nt: TGTGCCAGCAGCTATTCCCGGGACAGGGGGCAAGAGACCCAGTACTTC
cdr3_aa: CASSYSRDRGQETQYF

clone_size: many
v_call: TRBV18
d_call: TRBD1
j_call: TRBJ1-2
cdr3_nt: TGTGCCAGCTCAACAGGGACAGACCCTAACTATGGCTACACCTTC
cdr3_aa: CASSTGTDPNYGYTF